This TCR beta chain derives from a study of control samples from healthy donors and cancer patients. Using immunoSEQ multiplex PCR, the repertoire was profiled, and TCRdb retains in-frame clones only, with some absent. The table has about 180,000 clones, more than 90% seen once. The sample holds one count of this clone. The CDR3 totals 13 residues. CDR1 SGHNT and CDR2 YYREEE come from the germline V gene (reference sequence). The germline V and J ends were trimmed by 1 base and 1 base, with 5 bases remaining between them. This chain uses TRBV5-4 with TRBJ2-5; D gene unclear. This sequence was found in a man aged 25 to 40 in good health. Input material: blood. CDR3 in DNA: TGTGCCAGCAGCTTGCGGTTCCAAGAGACCCAGTACTTC. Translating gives CASSLRFQETQYF.